The 4 T cell receptor beta chains reported below all come from one sample, sequenced in a study of cytomegalovirus exposure and HLA in healthy donors. The PCR had 60 Vbeta and 13 Jbeta primers. Some clones are missing from TCRdb's copy, which holds only in-frame ones; the method was immunoSEQ multiplex PCR. The sample lists fewer than 150,000 clones; about 85% were seen once. The sample consisted of PBMCs. All receptors come from a woman in her 30s in good health and CMV-seropositive.

This chain joins TRBV11-2 and TRBJ1-1; TRBD1 is a possible D gene (5 bases). The CDR3 has 12 residues. Looked up from germline, CDR1 is SGHAT and CDR2 is FQNNGV. Deletions cut 8 bases from V and 8 bases from J, with 15 bases between. CDR3 sequence reads: CASGPDRAEAFF. The CDR3 region has the DNA TGTGCCAGCGGACCAGACAGAGCAGAAGCTTTCTTT.

V gene TRBV29-1 combines with J gene TRBJ1-5; possibly TRBD1 for D (6 bases). V shed 8 bases and J shed 4 bases, with 15 bases lying between them. Germline CDR1 is SQVTM and CDR2 is ANQGSEA. CDR3 size: 13 residues. This CDR3 is CSILTGVNQPQHF. CDR3 nucleotide sequence: TGCAGCATCTTGACAGGAGTTAATCAGCCCCAGCATTTT.

This clone showed up just once. J is TRBJ1-3 and V is TRBV7-9, with D tentatively TRBD1 (6 bases). This CDR3 spans 14 amino acids. V lost 5 bases and J lost 0, with 8 bases in between. Germline CDR1 and CDR2: SEHNR and FQNEAQ (reference sequence). CDR3 in amino acids: CASSPGHSGNTIYF. As DNA, the CDR3 is TGTGCCAGCAGCCCGGGACACTCTGGAAACACCATATATTTT.

This clone turned up a few times. The rearrangement joins TRBV7-2 to TRBJ2-1; 7 nucleotides agree with TRBD2. Germline values: CDR1 SGHTA, CDR2 FQGNSA. V shed 2 bases and J 2 bases; nucleotides not matched to a gene: 3. The CDR3 spans 15 residues. CDR3 bases: TGTGCCAGCAGCTTAAGCGGGATAACCTACAATGAGCAGTTCTTC. Amino acid sequence: CASSLSGITYNEQFF. Drawing the rest from reference TRBV7-2 and TRBJ2-1, the complete variable domain is GAGVSQSPSNKVTEKGKDVELRCDPISGHTALYWYRQSLGQGLEFLIYFQGNSAPDKSGLPSDRFSAERTGGSVSTLTIQRTQQEDSAVYLCASSLSGITYNEQFFGPGTRLTVL.